Listed below are T cell receptor beta chains from one sample, sequenced in a study of CD8 T cells in Susac syndrome. TCRdb independently ran MiXCR on the immunoSEQ multiplex PCR reads; one entry per CDR3 protein. The sample carries about 130,000 distinct CDR3 sequences, approximately 93% recorded once. The sequenced material came from CD8+ T cells from PBMCs. Every receptor here comes from a human donor with multiple sclerosis. Each CDR3 is given with its conserved first and last residue. The D gene is left open where the match is weak. Not every row has a clone size; where given, it reads once, few, many or a size class.

j_call: TRBJ2-1
clone_size: -
d_call: -
v_call: TRBV27
cdr3_aa: CASSLSGAPGNEQFF
cdr3_nt: TGTGCCAGCAGTTTAAGTGGTGCACCAGGAAATGAGCAGTTCTTC

j_call: TRBJ1-5
clone_size: -
d_call: -
v_call: TRBV12-5
cdr3_aa: CASGLDRGQHF
cdr3_nt: TGTGCTAGTGGTTTGGACCGGGGACAGCATTTT

j_call: TRBJ1-1
clone_size: -
d_call: -
v_call: TRBV5-1
cdr3_aa: CASSGSRTGTGTEAFF
cdr3_nt: TGCGCCAGCAGCGGCTCTCGGACGGGGACGGGCACTGAAGCTTTCTTT

j_call: TRBJ2-5
clone_size: -
d_call: TRBD2
v_call: TRBV20-1
cdr3_aa: CSTSPSGRQETQYF
cdr3_nt: TGCAGTACCTCCCCTAGCGGGAGACAAGAGACCCAGTACTTC

j_call: TRBJ1-6
clone_size: -
d_call: -
v_call: TRBV19
cdr3_aa: CASSSERPVNSPLHF
cdr3_nt: TGTGCCAGTAGTAGCGAGAGACCCGTGAATTCACCCCTCCACTTT

j_call: TRBJ2-1
clone_size: -
d_call: -
v_call: TRBV9
cdr3_aa: CASSRSGNNEQFF
cdr3_nt: TGTGCCAGCAGCCGGTCGGGAAACAATGAGCAGTTCTTC

j_call: TRBJ1-6
clone_size: -
d_call: TRBD1
v_call: TRBV19
cdr3_aa: CASSNDRGTYNSPLHF
cdr3_nt: TGTGCCAGTAGTAACGACAGGGGAACCTATAATTCACCCCTCCACTTT

j_call: TRBJ2-3
clone_size: -
d_call: TRBD1
v_call: TRBV6-1
cdr3_aa: CASGAGTGPDTQYF
cdr3_nt: TGTGCCAGCGGCGCCGGGACAGGGCCAGATACGCAGTATTTT

j_call: TRBJ2-4
clone_size: -
d_call: TRBD1
v_call: TRBV2
cdr3_aa: CASSERTGVAKNIQYF
cdr3_nt: TGTGCCAGCAGTGAGAGGACAGGGGTAGCCAAAAACATTCAGTACTTC

j_call: TRBJ1-2
clone_size: -
d_call: -
v_call: TRBV2
cdr3_aa: CASSGRGSSYGYTF
cdr3_nt: TGTGCCAGCAGTGGTAGGGGTAGTAGCTATGGCTACACCTTC

j_call: TRBJ2-1
clone_size: -
d_call: TRBD2
v_call: TRBV5-4
cdr3_aa: CASSPDSGPYNEQFF
cdr3_nt: TGTGCCAGCAGCCCGGATAGCGGGCCCTACAATGAGCAGTTCTTC

j_call: TRBJ1-1
clone_size: -
d_call: -
v_call: TRBV30
cdr3_aa: CAWGGELEAFF
cdr3_nt: TGTGCCTGGGGAGGGGAACTTGAAGCTTTCTTT

j_call: TRBJ1-2
clone_size: -
d_call: -
v_call: TRBV6-2/TRBV6-3
cdr3_aa: CASSYSRTDGYGYTF
cdr3_nt: TGTGCCAGCAGTTATTCCCGGACGGATGGCTATGGCTACACCTTC

j_call: TRBJ1-1
clone_size: -
d_call: TRBD1
v_call: TRBV3-1
cdr3_aa: CASSQEPETGETEAFF
cdr3_nt: TGTGCCAGCAGCCAAGAACCTGAGACAGGGGAAACTGAAGCTTTCTTT

j_call: TRBJ1-5
clone_size: -
d_call: TRBD1
v_call: TRBV2
cdr3_aa: CASSTAGTGGAFNQPQHF
cdr3_nt: TGTGCCAGCAGTACCGCCGGGACAGGGGGCGCCTTCAATCAGCCCCAGCATTTT

j_call: TRBJ2-7
clone_size: -
d_call: TRBD2
v_call: TRBV29-1
cdr3_aa: CSVEGVAGSSYEQYF
cdr3_nt: TGCAGCGTTGAAGGAGTAGCGGGGAGCTCCTACGAGCAGTACTTC

j_call: TRBJ2-7
clone_size: -
d_call: -
v_call: TRBV19
cdr3_aa: CASSSQGRDYEQYF
cdr3_nt: TGTGCCAGTAGTTCACAGGGACGAGACTACGAGCAGTACTTC

j_call: TRBJ1-2
clone_size: -
d_call: -
v_call: TRBV28
cdr3_aa: CASSVPTANYGYTF
cdr3_nt: TGTGCCAGCAGTGTCCCGACAGCTAACTATGGCTACACCTTC

j_call: TRBJ2-2
clone_size: once
d_call: -
v_call: TRBV6-2/TRBV6-3
cdr3_aa: CASSRTPWDLRTGELFF
cdr3_nt: TGTGCCAGCAGTCGAACCCCGTGGGATCTCCGCACCGGGGAGCTGTTTTTT

j_call: TRBJ1-6
clone_size: -
d_call: -
v_call: TRBV7-2
cdr3_aa: CASSPRQLDKNSPLHF
cdr3_nt: TGTGCCAGCAGCCCCAGGCAGCTTGATAAAAATTCACCCCTCCACTTT

j_call: TRBJ2-1
clone_size: -
d_call: -
v_call: TRBV12-3/TRBV12-4
cdr3_aa: CASSLADLPYNEQFF
cdr3_nt: TGTGCCAGCAGTTTAGCGGATCTCCCCTACAATGAGCAGTTCTTC

j_call: TRBJ2-3
clone_size: -
d_call: TRBD1
v_call: TRBV12-3/TRBV12-4
cdr3_aa: CASSIGGRDTQYF
cdr3_nt: TGTGCCAGCAGCATAGGGGGCAGAGATACGCAGTATTTT

j_call: TRBJ2-1
clone_size: once
d_call: -
v_call: TRBV20-1
cdr3_aa: CSASWGNEQFF
cdr3_nt: TGCAGTGCTAGTTGGGGCAATGAGCAGTTCTTC

j_call: TRBJ2-7
clone_size: once
d_call: -
v_call: TRBV29-1
cdr3_aa: CSVVGYYEQYF
cdr3_nt: TGCAGCGTTGTCGGGTACTACGAGCAGTACTTC

j_call: TRBJ2-3
clone_size: -
d_call: TRBD1
v_call: TRBV12-3/TRBV12-4
cdr3_aa: CASSLFVRGQDTQYF
cdr3_nt: TGTGCCAGCAGTTTATTCGTCAGGGGGCAAGATACGCAGTATTTT

j_call: TRBJ1-1
clone_size: -
d_call: TRBD1
v_call: TRBV18
cdr3_aa: CASPSDRGGRMNTEAFF
cdr3_nt: TGTGCCAGCCCGTCGGACAGGGGGGGCCGCATGAACACTGAAGCTTTCTTT

j_call: TRBJ2-5
clone_size: once
d_call: TRBD1
v_call: TRBV3-1
cdr3_aa: CASSPGTGGMETQYF
cdr3_nt: TGTGCCAGCAGCCCCGGGACAGGGGGCATGGAGACCCAGTACTTC

j_call: TRBJ2-2
clone_size: -
d_call: TRBD1
v_call: TRBV11-2
cdr3_aa: CASSQKDRAYTGELFF
cdr3_nt: TGTGCCAGCAGCCAAAAAGACAGGGCGTACACCGGGGAGCTGTTTTTT

j_call: TRBJ2-5
clone_size: -
d_call: -
v_call: TRBV20-1
cdr3_aa: CSARDGEAPWSETQYF
cdr3_nt: TGCAGTGCTAGAGATGGGGAGGCCCCCTGGTCGGAGACCCAGTACTTC

j_call: TRBJ2-1
clone_size: once
d_call: TRBD2
v_call: TRBV20-1
cdr3_aa: CSARDGSGLAGGWVVSEQFF
cdr3_nt: TGCAGTGCTAGAGATGGATCGGGACTAGCGGGGGGATGGGTAGTTAGTGAGCAGTTCTTC

j_call: TRBJ1-1
clone_size: -
d_call: -
v_call: TRBV29-1
cdr3_aa: CSAADGPEAFF
cdr3_nt: TGCAGCGCAGCGGACGGGCCTGAAGCTTTCTTT

j_call: TRBJ2-1
clone_size: -
d_call: -
v_call: TRBV5-1
cdr3_aa: CASLGAHEQFF
cdr3_nt: TGCGCCAGCCTTGGGGCGCATGAGCAGTTCTTC

j_call: TRBJ2-1
clone_size: -
d_call: -
v_call: TRBV6-5
cdr3_aa: CASSYSFAGLREQFF
cdr3_nt: TGTGCCAGCAGTTACTCGTTTGCGGGATTGCGAGAGCAGTTCTTC

j_call: TRBJ2-7
clone_size: -
d_call: -
v_call: TRBV6-5
cdr3_aa: CASSSIGGESYEQYF
cdr3_nt: TGTGCCAGCAGTAGCATAGGGGGGGAGTCCTACGAGCAGTACTTC

j_call: TRBJ1-6
clone_size: -
d_call: -
v_call: TRBV14
cdr3_aa: CASSQRGSPLHF
cdr3_nt: TGTGCCAGCAGCCAGCGGGGGTCACCCCTCCACTTT

j_call: TRBJ2-3
clone_size: -
d_call: -
v_call: TRBV30
cdr3_aa: CAWSVIHTDTQYF
cdr3_nt: TGTGCCTGGAGTGTTATTCACACAGATACGCAGTATTTT

j_call: TRBJ1-6
clone_size: -
d_call: -
v_call: TRBV5-4
cdr3_aa: CASSWGPQYNSPLHF
cdr3_nt: TGTGCCAGCAGCTGGGGGCCACAATATAATTCACCCCTCCACTTT

j_call: TRBJ2-2
clone_size: -
d_call: -
v_call: TRBV12-3/TRBV12-4
cdr3_aa: CASDSSFSGELFF
cdr3_nt: TGTGCCAGCGATTCAAGTTTCTCCGGGGAGCTGTTTTTT